This section outlines one T cell receptor beta chain sequence together with its context. Its binding antigen is unknown. Base qualities are not recorded, but no much larger clone differs from it by a single base. The sample comes from a study of T cell repertoires in cytomegalovirus infection (dated by TCRdb to between 2018 and 2021). With respect to the entire study: Peptide stimulations targeted recently identified HLA-C-restricted CMV epitopes, whose presentation resists viral immunomodulation, together with well-studied HLA-B-restricted epitopes. The HLA type of each donor mattered for the analysis, because public TCR beta signatures pointed to carriage of CMV infection along with the matching HLA type.

Instrument used: Illumina HiSeq 1500. The public reads were reprocessed in TCRdb via fastp at Q25 and MiXCR, keeping in-frame beta chains. Merged by CDR3 protein, the rows form single entries marked with the most common genes and DNA. This sample comprises more than 85,000 distinct CDR3 sequences, about 30% of them detected only once. Roughly 81% of the sample rests with the top ten. Interpreted using the paper, the treatment or condition label stands for: in vitro stimulation with specific CMV peptide epitopes to enrich CMV-specific T cells. Overall results and qualifications from the work: The ex vivo response was dominated by HLA-C-restricted CMV-specific TCR beta clonotypes, which also provided the single most frequent clonotype in two of eight donors. Carriers of CMV infection plus the relevant HLA type were discriminated by the cumulative frequency of public TCR beta family members in the study cohort and in an independent roughly 400-donor cohort.

V loses 4 bases of germline sequence and J loses 4 bases, and the interval between the two ends is 5 bases. The CDR3 has 11 amino acids, counting the end cysteine and phenylalanine. Only the CDR3 DNA is retained, 33 bases long and in frame from the first base. CDR1 is given as SGHRS and CDR2 as YFSETQ, both from the germline V gene. This material consisted of CD8+ T cells from cultured PBMCs, taken from culture after CMV antigen stimulation. The clonotype comes from a human donor in good health (CMV status not recorded). Some clones in this sample may be carry-over from other donors' samples. Here the chain combines TRBV5-1 and TRBJ2-5, with the D segment identity uncertain. The bases read TGCGCCAGCAGCGCCGGAGAGACCCAGTACTTC. The resulting protein is CASSAGETQYF.